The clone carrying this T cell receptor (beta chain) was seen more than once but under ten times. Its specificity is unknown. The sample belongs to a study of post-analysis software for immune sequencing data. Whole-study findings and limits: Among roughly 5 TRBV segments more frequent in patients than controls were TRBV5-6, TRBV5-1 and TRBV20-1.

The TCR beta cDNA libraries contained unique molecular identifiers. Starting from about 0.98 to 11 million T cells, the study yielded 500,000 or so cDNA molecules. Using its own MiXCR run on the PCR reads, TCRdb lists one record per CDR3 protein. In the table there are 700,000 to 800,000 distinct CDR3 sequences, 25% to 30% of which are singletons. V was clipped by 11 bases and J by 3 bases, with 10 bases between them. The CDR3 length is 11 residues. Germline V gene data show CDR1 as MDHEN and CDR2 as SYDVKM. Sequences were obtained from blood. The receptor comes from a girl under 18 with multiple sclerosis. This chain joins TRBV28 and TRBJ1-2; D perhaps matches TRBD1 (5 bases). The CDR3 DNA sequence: TGTGCCCTTGGGGCCCACTATGGCTACACCTTC. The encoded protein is CALGAHYGYTF.